The 24 T cell receptor beta chains below were found in one sample sequenced in a study of blood T cell repertoires in COVID-19. This table comes from immunoSEQ multiplex PCR, and its TCRdb copy is limited to in-frame clones, with some not included. The repertoire holds approximately 120,000 clones, with roughly 90% as singletons. Sequenced material: peripheral blood. Receptors originate from a man in his fifties or sixties with COVID-19, enrolled during active disease.

The V and J genes are TRBV7-9 and TRBJ1-5, with 10 bases identical to TRBD1. There are 16 residues in the CDR3. V gave up 5 bases and J gave up 7 bases; unmatched junction bases: 11. In germline, CDR1 is SEHNR, CDR2 FQNEAQ (reference sequence). The CDR3: CASSISGTGEGQPQHF. DNA of the CDR3: TGTGCCAGCAGCATTTCCGGGACAGGGGAGGGACAGCCCCAGCATTTT.

J is TRBJ1-5 and V is TRBV13; 12 bases are a match to TRBD1. V gave up 3 bases and J gave up 6 bases; unmatched junction bases: 6. The CDR3 covers 16 residues. CDR1 is PRHDT and CDR2 is FYEKMQ in the germline V gene (reference sequence). CDR3 DNA: TGTGCCAGCAGCTTTCGGGACAGGGGGCGCGTTCAGCCCCAGCATTTT. Its translation is CASSFRDRGRVQPQHF.

The chain combines TRBV6-6 with TRBJ1-6, with 9 bases aligning to TRBD1. Germline loops: CDR1 MNHNY, CDR2 SVGAGI (reference sequence). V was clipped by 5 bases and J by 8 bases; unmatched bases: 10. The CDR3 runs to 16 residues. CDR3 protein: CASSRSRDRAHSPLHF. The CDR3 nucleotides read TGTGCCAGCAGTCGATCCCGGGACAGGGCCCATTCACCCCTCCACTTT.

The J gene is TRBJ2-1, the V gene TRBV3-1 (or the pseudogene TRBV3-2), with TRBD2 identical over 10 bases. Germline trimming cut 5 bases from V and 8 bases from J; bases unmatched to any gene: 6. The CDR3 spans 14 residues. Germline loops: CDR1 LGHDT, CDR2 YNNKEL (reference sequence). This chain's CDR3 is CASSRLAGVDEQFF. CDR3 in DNA: TGTGCCAGCAGCAGGCTAGCGGGAGTCGATGAGCAGTTCTTC.

The chain is built from TRBV10-3 and TRBJ2-7, with 10 nucleotides matching TRBD1. CDR1 is ENHRY, CDR2 SYGVKD, per germline. V was pared by 4 bases and J by 3 bases, with 0 bases of the junction left unmatched. The CDR3 is 13 amino acids. The CDR3 DNA sequence: TGTGCCATCAGTGGGACAGGGGGCTACGAGCAGTACTTC. This sequence encodes CAISGTGGYEQYF.

The V call is TRBV9, the J call TRBJ2-3, with 12 nucleotides matching TRBD2. The ends lost 3 bases at V and 1 base at J; junction bases unmatched: 3. Germline V gene sequence: CDR1 SGDLS, CDR2 YYNGEE. This CDR3 region has 16 residues. In nucleotides, the CDR3 is TGTGCCAGCAGCGAGACTAGCGGGAGTGGCACAGATACGCAGTATTTT. Protein product: CASSETSGSGTDTQYF.

The chain carries TRBV4-1 and TRBJ2-1, with TRBD1 matching over 10 bases. The CDR3 covers 15 residues. V lost 4 bases and J lost 2; bases outside the gene matches: 2. Germline CDR1 reads MGHRA; CDR2 reads YSYEKL. The CDR3 spells CASSRTGGTYNEQFF. The CDR3 DNA follows: TGCGCCAGCAGCCGGACAGGGGGGACCTACAATGAGCAGTTCTTC.

This chain uses TRBV30 with TRBJ2-3, with no clear D. Germline CDR1 reads GTSNPN; CDR2 reads SVGIG (reference sequence). This CDR3 region has 13 residues. V was shortened by 4 bases and J by 4 bases, with 12 bases between the two germline ends. CDR3 residues: CAWTSFYPDTQYF. For the CDR3, the DNA is TGTGCCTGGACTAGTTTTTACCCAGATACGCAGTATTTT.

V gene TRBV7-9 combines with J gene TRBJ2-3; no clear D. The CDR3 covers 17 residues. CDR1 and CDR2 from the germline V gene are SEHNR and FQNEAQ (reference sequence). The germline V and J ends were trimmed by 0 bases and 2 bases, with 15 bases remaining between them. The CDR3 region is CASSLAWSPRSTDTQYF. The CDR3 DNA reads TGTGCCAGCAGCTTAGCTTGGTCCCCGAGGTCCACAGATACGCAGTATTTT.

The V gene is TRBV7-3, the J gene TRBJ1-2; 8 bases are a match to TRBD1. This CDR3 is 13 amino acids long. Germline V CDR1 and CDR2: SGHTA, FQGTGA. V was clipped by 8 bases and J by 7 bases; unmatched bases: 9. For the CDR3, the DNA is TGTGCCAGCGGGTCAGGGACAGGTGCTGGCTACACCTTC. Protein product: CASGSGTGAGYTF.

The chain employs TRBV11-2 and TRBJ1-2; 8 bases are shared with TRBD1. CDR1 is SGHAT and CDR2 is FQNNGV in the germline V gene. J lost 8 bases, V lost 5 bases, and 10 bases had no gene match. This CDR3 spans 14 amino acids. The CDR3 DNA is TGTGCCAGCAGCCTAGCCCCAGGGGGCCAGGGCTACACCTTC. This codes for CASSLAPGGQGYTF.

The gene calls are TRBV29-1 and TRBJ1-1; tentatively, D is TRBD1 (6 bases). The V end lost 6 bases, the J end lost 0 bases, and 11 bases lay between the germline ends. There are 13 residues in the CDR3. The V gene's germline CDR1 is SQVTM and CDR2 ANQGSEA. DNA of the CDR3: TGCAGCGTAGTGCAGGGGCTGAACACTGAAGCTTTCTTT. Its protein is CSVVQGLNTEAFF.

V is TRBV5-4 and J is TRBJ1-1; 7 nucleotides match TRBD1. CDR1 is SGHNT, CDR2 YYREEE, per germline (reference sequence). The CDR3 is 15 residues long. After removal of 4 bases from V and 1 base from J, the junction contained 7 bases not matched to a gene. The CDR3 sequence: CASSSPTGSNTEAFF. The CDR3 nucleotides read TGTGCCAGCAGCAGCCCGACAGGGTCGAACACTGAAGCTTTCTTT.

V usage is TRBV5-6 and J usage is TRBJ2-1; no reliable D call. This CDR3 has 12 residues. The V and J ends lost 0 bases and 7 bases respectively, with 5 bases between them. Germline lookup yields CDR1 SGHDT and CDR2 YYEEEE. DNA of the CDR3: TGTGCCAGCAGCTTGGTTCTAAATGAGCAGTTCTTC. Residues: CASSLVLNEQFF.

The rearrangement joins TRBV13 to TRBJ1-2, with 9 nucleotides matching TRBD1. Unmatched junction bases numbered 10, after V lost 6 bases and J lost 8 bases. This CDR3 contains 14 residues. The V gene's germline CDR1 is PRHDT and CDR2 FYEKMQ (reference sequence). The CDR3 sequence is CASSPADRGRGYTF. The CDR3 DNA follows: TGTGCCAGCAGTCCCGCGGACAGGGGACGGGGCTACACCTTC.

The sample holds a few counts of this clone. The V and J genes are TRBV4-2 and TRBJ2-7; D is undetermined. Trimming stripped 0 bases from V and 0 bases from J, with 6 bases between. The germline V gene encodes CDR1 LGHNA and CDR2 YNFKEQ. CDR3 size: 14 residues. The DNA for the CDR3 is TGTGCCAGCAGCCAAGATTACAGCTCCTACGAGCAGTACTTC. It encodes CASSQDYSSYEQYF.

The V gene is TRBV3-1 (or the pseudogene TRBV3-2), the J gene TRBJ2-1; perhaps TRBD2 as D (6 bases). Germline V gene sequence: CDR1 LGHDT, CDR2 YNNKEL (reference sequence). V lost 4 bases to trimming and J lost 7 bases, with 8 bases between them. The CDR3 totals 12 residues. CDR3 residues: CASSPTRNEQFF. In nucleotides, the CDR3 is TGTGCCAGCAGCCCGACTAGAAATGAGCAGTTCTTC.

The rearrangement joins TRBV5-1 to TRBJ2-5, with 9 positions matching TRBD2. Unmatched junction bases numbered 2, after V lost 4 bases and J lost 1 base. The CDR3 extends over 14 amino acids. Germline values: CDR1 SGHRS, CDR2 YFSETQ. As DNA, the CDR3 is TGCGCCAGCAGCGAACTAGCGGGCCAAGAGACCCAGTACTTC. It encodes CASSELAGQETQYF.

This chain uses TRBV23-1 with TRBJ2-7; 10 nucleotides agree with TRBD1. TRBV23-1 carries the ORF label, with uncertain function. V lost 0 bases to trimming and J lost 7 bases; unmatched junction nucleotides: 6. This CDR3 has 15 residues. The CDR3 DNA sequence: TGCGCCAGCAGTCAATCCCGGGACAGGGGAGGGGAGCAGTACTTC. Its translation: CASSQSRDRGGEQYF.

The chain uses TRBV19 and TRBJ2-6; weak D call: TRBD1 (5 bases). Deletions cut 7 bases from V and 0 bases from J, with 13 bases between. Germline V gene sequence: CDR1 LNHDA, CDR2 SQIVND (reference sequence). The CDR3 contains 16 residues. CDR3 sequence reads: CASTPQGNSGANVLTF. The CDR3 DNA reads as TGTGCCAGTACCCCGCAGGGAAACTCTGGGGCCAACGTCCTGACTTTC. Drawing the rest from reference TRBV19 and TRBJ2-6, the complete variable domain is DGGITQSPKYLFRKEGQNVTLSCEQNLNHDAMYWYRQDPGQGLRLIYYSQIVNDFQKGDIAEGYSVSREKKESFPLTVTSAQKNPTAFYLCASTPQGNSGANVLTFGAGSRLTVL.

The count of this clone is one. The V gene is TRBV19, the J gene TRBJ2-3; 11 nucleotides line up with TRBD1. The CDR3 sequence is 15 residues long. CDR1 is LNHDA and CDR2 is SQIVND in the germline V gene (reference sequence). V gave up 2 bases and J gave up 4 bases; unmatched junction bases: 2. The CDR3 DNA is TGTGCCAGTAGTATATGGGGACAGGGGGCAGATACGCAGTATTTT. Protein product: CASSIWGQGADTQYF.

The genes are TRBV6-5 and TRBJ1-6; TRBD1 matches 9 bases. V lost 4 bases and J lost 4; bases outside the gene matches: 5. Looked up from germline, CDR1 is MNHEY and CDR2 is SVGAGI. This CDR3 comprises 16 residues. DNA for the CDR3: TGTGCCAGCAGTTCGACACAGGGGGCATATAATTCACCCCTCCACTTT. Its translation is CASSSTQGAYNSPLHF.

V usage is TRBV30 and J usage is TRBJ2-7; perhaps TRBD2 as D (5 bases). Germline CDR1 reads GTSNPN; CDR2 reads SVGIG (reference sequence). Trimming left V 4 bases short and J 4 bases short, with 14 bases between. This CDR3 spans 13 amino acids. CDR3 in amino acids: CAWTVPGVYEQYF. For the CDR3, the DNA is TGTGCCTGGACCGTCCCCGGGGTTTACGAGCAGTACTTC.

This chain connects TRBV7-2 to TRBJ1-5; no definite D call. Germline CDR1 is SGHTA and CDR2 is FQGNSA. V was clipped by 1 base and J by 2 bases, with 9 bases between them. The CDR3 is 15 residues long. The CDR3 DNA reads as TGTGCCAGCAGCTTAGGGCTCGGGGGCAATCAGCCCCAGCATTTT. Translation gives CASSLGLGGNQPQHF.